This entry lists 30 T cell receptor beta chains sequenced from one sample in a study of blood T cell repertoires in COVID-19. This table comes from immunoSEQ multiplex PCR, and its TCRdb copy is limited to in-frame clones, with some not included. The table has approximately 100,000 clones, 80% to 85% seen once. Sequenced input: peripheral blood. These receptors originate from a man aged 55-75 years with acute or convalescent COVID-19.

This rearrangement joins TRBV7-3 to TRBJ1-1; the D gene is possibly TRBD1 (6 bases). Trimming stripped 5 bases from V and 8 bases from J, with 15 bases between. Germline V gives CDR1 SGHTA, CDR2 FQGTGA. The CDR3 is 13 amino acids. CDR3 DNA: TGTGCCAGCAGCCCAAGCGGGGGGCGGGAAGCTTTCTTT. Encoded protein: CASSPSGGREAFF. Supplemented by reference TRBV7-3 and TRBJ1-1, the full variable domain reads GAGVSQTPSNKVTEKGKYVELRCDPISGHTALYWYRQSLGQGPEFLIYFQGTGAADDSGLPNDRFFAVRPEGSVSTLKIQRTERGDSAVYLCASSPSGGREAFFGQGTRLTVV.

The chain combines TRBV7-3 with TRBJ1-1; D is possibly TRBD1 (6 bases). This CDR3 has 15 amino acids. Trimming stripped 3 bases from V and 0 bases from J, with 11 bases between. Looked up from germline, CDR1 is SGHTA and CDR2 is FQGTGA. CDR3 bases: TGTGCCAGCAGCTTGGGGACAACTATGAACACTGAAGCTTTCTTT. Protein product: CASSLGTTMNTEAFF.

V usage is TRBV18 and J usage is TRBJ1-2, with D possibly being TRBD1 (5 bases). Deletions cut 0 bases from V and 4 bases from J, with 9 bases between. Looked up from germline, CDR1 is KGHSH and CDR2 is LQKENI. The CDR3 spans 14 residues. The CDR3 region has the DNA TGTGCCAGCTCACCACCGCCGCAGGGCTATGGCTACACCTTC. Translation: CASSPPPQGYGYTF.

Comment on this clone: The germline gene is not matched at one end of the junction; a read error may be the cause. The chain uses TRBV13 and TRBJ1-4; a weak D match, TRBD1 (5 bases). The CDR3 contains 16 residues. Germline CDR1 PRHDT, CDR2 FYEKMQ (reference sequence). This CDR3 is CASSSGPDRPYEKLFF. CDR3 DNA sequence: TGTGCCAGCAGCTCCGGTCCAGACAGACCCTATGAGAAACTGTTTTTT.

The chain combines TRBV10-3 with TRBJ1-2; 9 nucleotides match TRBD1. After removal of 9 bases from V and 7 bases from J, the junction contained 12 bases not matched to a gene. Germline V CDR1 and CDR2: ENHRY, SYGVKD. This CDR3 has 14 residues. CDR3 region: CAIDSGTGIGGYTF. The DNA for the CDR3 is TGTGCCATAGATTCCGGGACAGGGATCGGTGGCTACACCTTC.

J is TRBJ1-5 and V is TRBV6-5; 7 bases are shared with TRBD1. The CDR3 length is 13 residues. Trimming took 5 bases from V and 4 from J; bases not matched to a gene: 2. Germline V CDR1 and CDR2: MNHEY, SVGAGI. This CDR3 reads CASSLTGNQPQHF. In DNA form, the CDR3 reads TGTGCCAGCAGTCTGACAGGGAATCAGCCCCAGCATTTT.

The rearrangement links TRBV2 to TRBJ1-5; no definite D call. The CDR3 loop spans 16 amino acids. V lost 3 bases, J lost 2 bases, and 14 bases lay in between. Looked up from germline, CDR1 is SNHLY and CDR2 is FYNNEI. The CDR3 spells CASSEVRGSGNQPQHF. The CDR3 DNA reads TGTGCCAGCAGTGAGGTTAGAGGGAGCGGCAATCAGCCCCAGCATTTT. The variable domain in full, completed from reference TRBV2 and TRBJ1-5, reads EPEVTQTPSHQVTQMGQEVILRCVPISNHLYFYWYRQILGQKVEFLVSFYNNEISEKSEIFDDQFSVERPDGSNFTLKIRSTKLEDSAMYFCASSEVRGSGNQPQHFGDGTRLSIL.

The CDR3 coding sequence is TGTGCCAGCAGCTTTGACAGGGACAATAATTCACCCCTCCACTTT. Amino acids: CASSFDRDNNSPLHF. The J gene is TRBJ1-6, the V gene TRBV5-5, with TRBD1 matching over 7 bases. Germline lookup yields CDR1 SGHKS and CDR2 YYEKEE (reference sequence). The CDR3 consists of 15 residues. The trim removed 2 bases at V and 5 bases at J, leaving 4 bases unmatched.

This chain uses TRBV5-1 with TRBJ1-6; no reliable D call. With 5 bases removed from V and 0 bases from J, the gap between germline ends came to 12 bases. From germline, CDR1 is SGHRS and CDR2 YFSETQ. The CDR3 runs 16 residues. The CDR3 region is CASSEGRSSYNSPLHF. CDR3 DNA: TGCGCCAGCAGTGAAGGGAGAAGCTCCTATAATTCACCCCTCCACTTT.

This chain joins TRBV5-1 and TRBJ1-1; the D is unclear. The CDR3 covers 13 residues. Germline CDR1 and CDR2: SGHRS and YFSETQ. Trimming took off 4 bases at V and 1 base at J, with 8 bases between the two ends. The CDR3 spells CASSISGNTEAFF. Written as DNA, the CDR3 is TGCGCCAGCAGCATCAGTGGGAACACTGAAGCTTTCTTT.

This clone was recorded only once. The gene calls are TRBV11-2 and TRBJ1-2, with D perhaps matching TRBD1 (5 bases). V was trimmed by 2 bases and J by 4 bases, leaving 14 bases between them. Germline V gene sequence: CDR1 SGHAT, CDR2 FQNNGV. The CDR3 spans 15 residues. This CDR3 reads CASSLTRDSVYGYTF. DNA for the CDR3: TGTGCCAGCAGCTTAACCCGGGACTCCGTCTATGGCTACACCTTC.

The V and J genes are TRBV13 and TRBJ1-6; D is perhaps TRBD1 (6 bases). CDR3 length equals 14 residues. Trimming removed 8 bases from V and 7 bases from J, with 15 bases in between. Germline-derived CDR1 and CDR2 are PRHDT and FYEKMQ (reference sequence). The CDR3 DNA follows: TGTGCCAGCCTCCTGACAGGAACAAATTCACCCCTCCACTTT. Its translation: CASLLTGTNSPLHF.

This rearrangement joins TRBV6-2 or TRBV6-3 to TRBJ2-5; D might be TRBD1 (6 bases). The CDR3 runs to 13 residues. V lost 5 bases to trimming and J lost 7 bases, with 14 bases between them. The germline V gene has CDR1 MNHEY and CDR2 SVGEGT. The CDR3 DNA reads TGTGCCAGCAGTACCGGGACACCGGGGACCCAGTACTTC. It translates to CASSTGTPGTQYF.

This chain joins TRBV13 and TRBJ1-1; 8 nucleotides match TRBD1. The germline CDR1 and CDR2 sequences are PRHDT and FYEKMQ (reference sequence). The junction had 9 bases not matched to a gene; V was cut back by 5 bases and J by 1 base. The CDR3 has 16 amino acids. DNA of the CDR3: TGTGCCAGCAGCGCCCGGACAGGGAGCCGGAACACTGAAGCTTTCTTT. The encoded protein is CASSARTGSRNTEAFF.

Notes on this clone: A read error may produce the germline difference seen at one junction end. The chain employs TRBV29-1 and TRBJ1-2; TRBD1 matches 9 bases. CDR1 and CDR2 (germline): SQVTM, ANQGSEA. The CDR3 runs to 13 residues. CDR3 nucleotides: TGCAGCGTCGAAGGACAGGGGATTAATGGCTACACCTTC. It translates to CSVEGQGINGYTF.

This chain links TRBV2 with TRBJ1-5; perhaps TRBD1 as D (6 bases). Trimming removed 7 bases at V and 0 bases at J, with 10 bases between. The V gene's germline CDR1 is SNHLY and CDR2 FYNNEI. The CDR3 spans 14 residues. CDR3 loop: CASTGVYSNQPQHF. The DNA for the CDR3 is TGTGCCAGCACAGGGGTTTATAGCAATCAGCCCCAGCATTTT.

The chain uses TRBV10-2 and TRBJ2-1; TRBD2 aligns across 7 bases. Losses at the gene ends were 11 bases for V and 7 bases for J; bases not matched to a gene: 11. This CDR3 comprises 13 residues. From germline, CDR1 is WSHSY and CDR2 SAAADI. The CDR3 DNA sequence: TGCGCCGCACGGGGAGCGGGAAAGAATGAGCAGTTCTTC. Amino acid sequence: CAARGAGKNEQFF.

This rearrangement joins TRBV30 to TRBJ1-3; D is possibly TRBD1 (5 bases). This CDR3 contains 14 residues. Between the trimmed V and J ends, which lost 0 bases and 7 bases, there was a span of 13 bases. In germline, CDR1 is GTSNPN, CDR2 SVGIG (reference sequence). In DNA, the CDR3 is TGTGCCTGGAGTGTACAGGTGGCGAGCAACACCATATATTTT. This encodes CAWSVQVASNTIYF.

The chain recombines TRBV2 with TRBJ1-1; D ambiguous. This CDR3 contains 14 residues. Trimming removed 1 base from V and 1 base from J, with 7 bases in between. Germline-derived CDR1 and CDR2 are SNHLY and FYNNEI. CDR3 protein: CASSEDRRNTEAFF. The CDR3, as DNA: TGTGCCAGCAGTGAAGACCGCAGGAACACTGAAGCTTTCTTT.

This chain links TRBV3-1 (or the pseudogene TRBV3-2) with TRBJ1-4; TRBD1 agrees at 12 bases. Looked up from germline, CDR1 is LGHDT and CDR2 is YNNKEL (reference sequence). This CDR3 comprises 18 residues. Trimming took 2 bases from V and 6 from J; bases not matched to a gene: 10. The CDR3 nucleotides are TGTGCCAGCAGCCAACACCCCGGGACAGGGGGCGAGGATGAAAAACTGTTTTTT. Amino acid sequence: CASSQHPGTGGEDEKLFF.

This clone was counted between two and nine times. The chain is built from TRBV27 and TRBJ1-1; D is ambiguous. The CDR3 is 11 amino acids. V dropped 10 bases and J dropped 3 bases, with 9 bases sitting between them. Germline loops: CDR1 MNHEY, CDR2 SMNVEV (reference sequence). The CDR3 here is CAILSDTEAFF. CDR3 in DNA: TGTGCCATCTTGTCGGACACTGAAGCTTTCTTT.

This clone was seen many times. The chain recombines TRBV12-5 with TRBJ2-7, with 10 nucleotides matching TRBD1. Germline V lookup: CDR1 LGHNT, CDR2 FRNRAP. Trimming removed 1 base from V and 6 bases from J; junction bases left unmatched: 3. The CDR3 spans 14 residues. CDR3 in amino acids: CASGLGQGAGEQYF. The CDR3 nucleotides are TGTGCTAGTGGTTTGGGACAGGGGGCTGGCGAGCAGTACTTC.

The chain carries TRBV30 and TRBJ1-1; D unresolved. The V gene lost 0 bases and the J gene lost 5 bases, with 13 bases spanning the gap. From germline, CDR1 is GTSNPN and CDR2 SVGIG (reference sequence). CDR3 size: 14 residues. The CDR3 here is CAWSVPGTGTEAFF. In DNA form, the CDR3 reads TGTGCCTGGAGTGTACCGGGAACGGGGACTGAAGCTTTCTTT.

The chain links TRBV7-2 to TRBJ1-3, with no clear D. The germline V gene has CDR1 SGHTA and CDR2 FQGNSA. The V end lost 1 base, the J end lost 3 bases, and 13 bases lay between the germline ends. The CDR3 is 16 amino acids. This CDR3 reads CASSLEGGRGGNTIYF. The CDR3 nucleotides read TGTGCCAGCAGCTTAGAGGGTGGACGGGGTGGAAACACCATATATTTT. Supplemented by reference TRBV7-2 and TRBJ1-3, the full variable domain reads GAGVSQSPSNKVTEKGKDVELRCDPISGHTALYWYRQSLGQGLEFLIYFQGNSAPDKSGLPSDRFSAERTGGSVSTLTIQRTQQEDSAVYLCASSLEGGRGGNTIYFGEGSWLTVV.

The V gene is TRBV9, the J gene TRBJ1-6, with 7 bases matching TRBD1. The germline CDR1 and CDR2 sequences are SGDLS and YYNGEE. The ends lost 4 bases at V and 6 bases at J; junction bases unmatched: 7. The CDR3 covers 15 residues. In DNA, the CDR3 is TGTGCCAGCAGCCCACGGGACAGTCCTAATTCACCCCTCCACTTT. As protein: CASSPRDSPNSPLHF.

Only one count was recorded for this clone. V gene TRBV4-1 combines with J gene TRBJ1-5; D is possibly TRBD1 (5 bases). Germline loops: CDR1 MGHRA, CDR2 YSYEKL. V was clipped by 1 base and J by 9 bases, with 22 bases between them. The CDR3 totals 17 residues. DNA for the CDR3: TGCGCCAGCAGCCAAGGGTTACAGGTCGTCGGAAGAAGGCCCCAGCATTTT. This codes for CASSQGLQVVGRRPQHF.

DNA of the CDR3: TGTGCCAGTAGTCTCGGACAGGGATGGGATGAGCAGTTCTTC. It is translated as CASSLGQGWDEQFF. The rearrangement uses TRBV19 and TRBJ2-1, with 8 bases lining up with TRBD1. Germline CDR1 reads LNHDA; CDR2 reads SQIVND (reference sequence). V was clipped by 5 bases and J by 8 bases; unmatched bases: 8. The length of the CDR3 is 14 residues.

The chain recombines TRBV5-1 with TRBJ1-1, with 12 bases aligning to TRBD1. CDR1 and CDR2 from the germline V gene are SGHRS and YFSETQ. CDR3 size: 15 residues. Trimming cost V 4 bases and J 4 bases; bases outside gene matches: 5. The CDR3 nucleotides read TGCGCCAGCAGCGGGACAGGGGGCTTCGGCACTGAAGCTTTCTTT. Protein: CASSGTGGFGTEAFF. The full variable domain, rest sourced from reference TRBV5-1 and TRBJ1-1, is KAGVTQTPRYLIKTRGQQVTLSCSPISGHRSVSWYQQTPGQGLQFLFEYFSETQRNKGNFPGRFSGRQFSNSRSEMNVSTLELGDSALYLCASSGTGGFGTEAFFGQGTRLTVV.

This chain connects TRBV5-5 to TRBJ1-1; TRBD1 aligns across 8 bases. Per the germline V gene, CDR1 is SGHKS and CDR2 is YYEKEE (reference sequence). J was trimmed by 3 bases and V by 4 bases; bases with no gene match: 2. The CDR3 consists of 13 residues. The CDR3 DNA sequence: TGTGCCAGCAGCATACAGGGGGACACTGAAGCTTTCTTT. As protein: CASSIQGDTEAFF.

This sequence joins TRBV19 and TRBJ1-1; 7 bases line up with TRBD1. Germline V gives CDR1 LNHDA, CDR2 SQIVND (reference sequence). The length of the CDR3 is 15 residues. After removal of 4 bases from V and 2 bases from J, the junction contained 7 bases not matched to a gene. CDR3 DNA sequence: TGTGCCAGTAGTAACCTCGGGACAGCTAACACTGAAGCTTTCTTT. Translation: CASSNLGTANTEAFF.